The 21 T cell receptor beta chains listed next were all sequenced from one sample in a study of cytotoxic CD8 clonotypes in ibrutinib-treated CLL. The method was immunoSEQ multiplex PCR; TCRdb's version includes in-frame clones alone and lacks a portion of them. The table shows over 120,000 clones, with about four fifths occurring only once. The sample was PBMCs, taken after 12 months of ibrutinib treatment. These receptors all stem from a human donor with chronic lymphocytic leukemia.

V gene TRBV19 combines with J gene TRBJ2-1, with a possible D match to TRBD2 (5 bases). The CDR3 runs to 14 residues. Trimming removed 3 bases at V and 3 bases at J, with 9 bases between. The germline CDR1 and CDR2 sequences are LNHDA and SQIVND (reference sequence). CDR3: CASSMGGYYNEQFF. The CDR3, as DNA: TGTGCCAGTAGTATGGGCGGGTACTACAATGAGCAGTTCTTC.

The chain uses TRBV6-6 and TRBJ1-2; D is ambiguous. This CDR3 region has 14 residues. The V gene's germline CDR1 is MNHNY and CDR2 SVGAGI (reference sequence). Trimming cost V 5 bases and J 1 base, with 11 bases left between them. CDR3 sequence (DNA): TGTGCCAGCAGTCTCCACCGGGGTAACTATGGCTACACCTTC. The encoded protein is CASSLHRGNYGYTF.

The chain uses TRBV10-3 and TRBJ2-2; D unresolved. The CDR3 spans 13 residues. Germline V gene sequence: CDR1 ENHRY, CDR2 SYGVKD. V was pared by 0 bases and J by 7 bases, with 6 bases between. CDR3 residues: CAISESNGGELFF. As DNA, the CDR3 is TGTGCCATCAGTGAGTCAAACGGCGGGGAGCTGTTTTTT.

In the case of this clone: An end of the junction differs from the germline gene, which may be a read error. The chain uses TRBV7-7 and TRBJ2-5, with 10 bases aligning to TRBD2. The CDR3 is made up of 14 amino acids. Germline CDR1 is SSHAT and CDR2 is FNYEAQ (reference sequence). CDR3 sequence: CASSPLTSGETQYF. CDR3 in DNA: TGTGCTAGCAGCCCCTTGACTAGCGGGGAGACCCAGTACTTC.

The J gene is TRBJ2-3, the V gene TRBV5-1; 7 nucleotides line up with TRBD2. Germline values: CDR1 SGHRS, CDR2 YFSETQ. V was pared by 5 bases and J by 4 bases, with 7 bases of the junction left unmatched. This CDR3 spans 14 amino acids. The CDR3 coding sequence is TGCGCCAGCAGGGGAGGGTGGTACGCAGATACGCAGTATTTT. Amino acids: CASRGGWYADTQYF.

This clone has more than one count but fewer than ten. The CDR3 loop is CASTRGDRASYEQYF. The DNA for the CDR3 is TGTGCCAGCACCAGGGGGGACAGAGCCTCCTACGAGCAGTACTTC. The gene calls are TRBV7-9 and TRBJ2-7, with D tentatively TRBD1 (7 bases). Germline values: CDR1 SEHNR, CDR2 FQNEAQ (reference sequence). V lost 7 bases and J 0 bases, leaving 16 bases between the germline ends. The CDR3 spans 15 residues. Together with reference TRBV7-9 and TRBJ2-7, the CDR3 gives the full variable domain: DTGVSQNPRHKITKRGQNVTFRCDPISEHNRLYWYRQTLGQGPEFLTYFQNEAQLEKSRLLSDRFSAERPKGSFSTLEIQRTEQGDSAMYLCASTRGDRASYEQYFGPGTRLTVT.

CDR3 in amino acids: CASSLTRLAPPNTGELFF. The CDR3 DNA is TGCGCCAGCAGCTTGACTCGACTAGCGCCCCCGAACACCGGGGAGCTGTTTTTT. The gene calls are TRBV5-1 and TRBJ2-2; 8 bases fit TRBD2. The CDR3 is 18 residues long. CDR1 and CDR2 (germline): SGHRS, YFSETQ. V shed 1 base and J 0 bases; nucleotides not matched to a gene: 8. Full variable domain (outside the CDR3, taken from reference TRBV5-1 and TRBJ2-2): KAGVTQTPRYLIKTRGQQVTLSCSPISGHRSVSWYQQTPGQGLQFLFEYFSETQRNKGNFPGRFSGRQFSNSRSEMNVSTLELGDSALYLCASSLTRLAPPNTGELFFGEGSRLTVL.

This clone has just a few counts. V gene TRBV19 combines with J gene TRBJ2-6, with a weak D call TRBD2 (5 bases). The CDR3 spans 15 residues. The V and J ends lost 2 bases and 1 base respectively, with 6 bases between them. Germline CDR1 and CDR2: LNHDA and SQIVND (reference sequence). The CDR3 nucleotides are TGTGCCAGTAGTATAACGGGGTCTGGGGCCAACGTCCTGACTTTC. It is translated as CASSITGSGANVLTF.

The CDR3 DNA reads TGTGCCAGCAGTGAATTGCTCAGCACCTACGAGCAGTACTTC. Translating it yields CASSELLSTYEQYF. This sequence joins TRBV6-1 and TRBJ2-7; no firm D call. With 2 bases removed from V and 2 bases from J, the gap between germline ends came to 10 bases. This CDR3 spans 14 amino acids. CDR1 and CDR2 (germline): MNHNS, SASEGT.

The chain joins TRBV10-3 to TRBJ2-3, with 14 bases identical to TRBD2. Unmatched junction bases numbered 3, after V lost 7 bases and J lost 3 bases. Germline V gene sequence: CDR1 ENHRY, CDR2 SYGVKD. The CDR3 has 15 residues. CDR3 sequence reads: CAIKGLAGVTDTQYF. CDR3 bases: TGTGCCATCAAGGGACTAGCGGGAGTGACAGATACGCAGTATTTT.

This sequence joins TRBV2 and TRBJ2-7, with 8 bases identical to TRBD1. The CDR3 sequence is 14 residues long. The V gene's germline CDR1 is SNHLY and CDR2 FYNNEI. J gave up 1 base and V 3 bases, and 2 bases lay outside the gene matches. The DNA of the CDR3 is TGTGCCAGCAGTGATCAGGGGGCTTCCTACGAGCAGTACTTC. Its protein product is CASSDQGASYEQYF.

A single count supports this clone. The junction shows a germline mismatch at one end, possibly a read error. This chain connects TRBV6-1 to TRBJ1-2; D is perhaps TRBD1 (5 bases). CDR1 is MNHNS and CDR2 is SASEGT in the germline V gene. The CDR3 is 11 residues long. The CDR3 reads CASSSPRGYSF. CDR3 nucleotide sequence: TGTGCCAGCAGTTCTCCGAGGGGTTATTCCTTC.

The rearrangement uses TRBV4-3 and TRBJ2-2; D gene uncertain. V was clipped by 0 bases and J by 1 base, with 6 bases between them. Germline V gives CDR1 LGHNA, CDR2 YSLEER. This CDR3 is built from 15 residues. The CDR3 DNA reads TGCGCCAGCAGCCAAGATTTAGGGAACACCGGGGAGCTGTTTTTT. This sequence encodes CASSQDLGNTGELFF.

The chain recombines TRBV29-1 with TRBJ1-2; TRBD1 might be the D (6 bases). Germline CDR1 SQVTM, CDR2 ANQGSEA. The length of the CDR3 is 12 residues. This CDR3 is CSLSGAQSGYTF. CDR3 DNA sequence: TGCAGTTTATCGGGGGCGCAGTCTGGCTACACCTTC.

This clone appeared a few times. V gene TRBV18 combines with J gene TRBJ1-2; no reliable D call. This CDR3 is built from 13 residues. Germline V lookup: CDR1 KGHSH, CDR2 LQKENI. Trimming removed 2 bases at V and 6 bases at J, with 10 bases between. The CDR3 coding sequence is TGTGCCAGCTCACCAAGCTTAAGGGATGGCTACACCTTC. Translating it yields CASSPSLRDGYTF. The full variable domain, in which reference TRBV18 and TRBJ1-2 provide the parts outside the CDR3, is NAGVMQNPRHLVRRRGQEARLRCSPMKGHSHVYWYRQLPEEGLKFMVYLQKENIIDESGMPKERFSAEFPKEGPSILRIQQVVRGDSAAYFCASSPSLRDGYTFGSGTRLTVV.

The rearrangement uses TRBV19 and TRBJ1-2, with D unclear. V was pared by 4 bases and J by 2 bases, with 2 bases between. The CDR3 has 11 residues. Germline CDR1 is LNHDA and CDR2 is SQIVND (reference sequence). CDR3 amino acids: CASSKNYGYTF. For the CDR3, the DNA is TGTGCCAGTAGTAAGAACTATGGCTACACCTTC. Based on the CDR3 plus reference TRBV19 and TRBJ1-2, the full variable domain is DGGITQSPKYLFRKEGQNVTLSCEQNLNHDAMYWYRQDPGQGLRLIYYSQIVNDFQKGDIAEGYSVSREKKESFPLTVTSAQKNPTAFYLCASSKNYGYTFGSGTRLTVV.

The chain employs TRBV19 and TRBJ1-5; no reliable D call. The CDR3 sequence is 13 residues long. V lost 6 bases to trimming and J lost 5 bases, with 11 bases between them. The germline V gene has CDR1 LNHDA and CDR2 SQIVND (reference sequence). This CDR3 reads CASRFWQDQPQHF. The CDR3 DNA follows: TGTGCCAGTAGGTTCTGGCAGGATCAGCCCCAGCATTTT.

The V call is TRBV5-4, the J call TRBJ2-1, with 11 bases identical to TRBD2. J gave up 6 bases and V 4 bases, and 12 bases lay outside the gene matches. The germline V gene encodes CDR1 SGHNT and CDR2 YYREEE (reference sequence). CDR3 length: 17 residues. Here the CDR3 reads CASSPPGLAAGLNEQFF. CDR3 DNA: TGTGCCAGCAGCCCACCGGGACTAGCGGCAGGACTCAATGAGCAGTTCTTC.

To note about this clone: An end of the junction does not agree with germline; a read error may underlie this. V usage is TRBV5-3 and J usage is TRBJ2-7; 12 bases are a match to TRBD1. TRBV5-3 is assigned to the ORF class and has an uncertain function. This CDR3 is built from 14 residues. CDR3 region: CASSWDRGQGEQYF. CDR3 in DNA: TGTGCCAGCAGCTGGGACAGGGGGCAGGGGGAGCAGTACTTC.

The chain is built from TRBV7-9 and TRBJ2-7, with D possibly being TRBD1 or TRBD2 (5 bases each). The ends were cut back, 5 bases at V and 7 bases at J, with 21 bases in the middle. The V gene's germline CDR1 is SEHNR and CDR2 FQNEAQ (reference sequence). The CDR3 spans 15 residues. In nucleotides, the CDR3 is TGTGCCAGCAGCCCTAGGACTGATTCGCCAGGGGAGCAGTACTTC. As protein: CASSPRTDSPGEQYF.

This chain joins TRBV5-6 and TRBJ2-3; 7 bases align to TRBD1. Germline-derived CDR1 and CDR2 are SGHDT and YYEEEE. This CDR3 is built from 19 residues. The junction had 15 bases not matched to a gene; V was cut back by 0 bases and J by 2 bases. CDR3 DNA sequence: TGTGCCAGCAGCTTGGGATCAGGGGGAGATCTAAGAAACACAGATACGCAGTATTTT. Translating it yields CASSLGSGGDLRNTDTQYF.